These 3 T cell receptor beta chains share one sample of origin, sequenced in a study of blood T cell repertoires in COVID-19. Assay used: immunoSEQ multiplex PCR; TCRdb lists only in-frame clones, some missing. Among 360,000 or so clones listed, roughly nine tenths were seen once. Material: PBMCs or T cells enriched from blood (not recorded which). Receptors originate from a woman aged 25 to 39 who had recovered from COVID-19.

The chain recombines TRBV28 with TRBJ2-7; 7 bases agree with TRBD1. The CDR3 sequence is 15 residues long. Trimming took 5 bases from V and 3 from J; bases not matched to a gene: 10. Per the germline V gene, CDR1 is MDHEN and CDR2 is SYDVKM. The CDR3 coding sequence is TGTGCCAGCAGTCCTCCCCGGGACAGAGGCTACGAGCAGTACTTC. The encoded protein is CASSPPRDRGYEQYF.

The CDR3 DNA sequence: TGTGCCAGCAGTCCCTGGACTAGTGCAGACGGTGAGCAGTTCTTC. It is translated as CASSPWTSADGEQFF. The chain recombines TRBV28 with TRBJ2-1, with 7 nucleotides matching TRBD2. The V gene's germline CDR1 is MDHEN and CDR2 SYDVKM. The CDR3 sequence is 15 residues long. V was clipped by 5 bases and J by 9 bases; unmatched bases: 13.

The chain links TRBV28 to TRBJ2-4; 9 nucleotides match TRBD1. CDR3 size: 14 residues. V dropped 7 bases and J dropped 9; count of bases not matched to a gene: 10. Germline V gene lookup returns CDR1 MDHEN and CDR2 SYDVKM. CDR3 coding DNA: TGTGCCAGCAAAACCCGACAGGGGGGAGGCATTCAGTACTTC. Residues: CASKTRQGGGIQYF.